A single sample is the source of the 8 T cell receptor beta chains below, sequenced in a study of shared clonotypes between healthy human individuals. Data came from immunoSEQ multiplex PCR; TCRdb stores just in-frame clones and leaves some out. Of 400,000 to 600,000 clones listed, about 79% are singletons. Sequencing input: PBMCs. Receptors were obtained from a woman aged 40-49 years in good health. Some clones in this sample may be carry-over from other donors' samples.

This clone turned up a few times. V gene TRBV7-9 combines with J gene TRBJ2-3, with 7 positions matching TRBD2. The CDR3 is made up of 17 amino acids. V gave up 1 base and J gave up 3 bases; unmatched junction bases: 10. Germline V gene lookup returns CDR1 SEHNR and CDR2 FQNEAQ (reference sequence). CDR3 protein: CASSLDRGGGSTDTQYF. In nucleotides, the CDR3 is TGTGCCAGCAGCTTAGATCGTGGAGGCGGGAGTACAGATACGCAGTATTTT.

This rearrangement joins TRBV5-4 to TRBJ2-5, with D possibly being TRBD2 (6 bases). The J call may be in error: the DNA end matches TRBJ2-7 better. CDR1 and CDR2 (germline): SGHNT, YYREEE (reference sequence). The CDR3 totals 14 residues. The CDR3 DNA sequence: TGTGCCAGCAGCTTATCAACTAGCCACTACGAGCAGTACTTC. Its translation: CASSLSTSHYEQYF.

This clone is labeled medium-sized. In the same sample, other DNA sequences code for this CDR3. This chain connects TRBV18 to TRBJ1-2, with D hard to call. The ends were cut back, 1 base at V and 0 bases at J, with 9 bases in the middle. The CDR3 sequence is 15 residues long. CDR1 is KGHSH, CDR2 LQKENI, per germline. The CDR3 spells CASSPLSDANYGYTF. The CDR3 DNA reads as TGTGCCAGCTCACCACTGTCAGACGCTAACTATGGCTACACCTTC. Based on the CDR3 plus reference TRBV18 and TRBJ1-2, the full variable domain is NAGVMQNPRHLVRRRGQEARLRCSPMKGHSHVYWYRQLPEEGLKFMVYLQKENIIDESGMPKERFSAEFPKEGPSILRIQQVVRGDSAAYFCASSPLSDANYGYTFGSGTRLTVV.

About this clone itself: The identical CDR3 is also encoded by other nucleotide sequences in the sample. The chain employs TRBV4-3 and TRBJ1-4, with D hard to call. Deletions cut 0 bases from V and 8 bases from J, with 7 bases between. Germline values: CDR1 LGHNA, CDR2 YSLEER. The CDR3 totals 13 residues. The DNA of the CDR3 is TGCGCCAGCAGCCAAGATTCGGGGGAAAAACTGTTTTTT. Translation: CASSQDSGEKLFF.

The rearrangement links TRBV28 to TRBJ1-5; D is uncertain. The CDR3 is 15 amino acids. V lost 1 base and J 3 bases, leaving 10 bases between the germline ends. CDR1 is MDHEN and CDR2 is SYDVKM in the germline V gene. As DNA, the CDR3 is TGTGCCAGCAGTTTATTGACTGGGGTCAATCAGCCCCAGCATTTT. This codes for CASSLLTGVNQPQHF.

The chain uses TRBV29-1 and TRBJ1-5, with D unresolved. V lost 2 bases and J 3 bases, leaving 8 bases between the germline ends. The CDR3 runs 13 residues. Per germline, CDR1 SQVTM and CDR2 ANQGSEA. The CDR3 loop is CSVETSPNQPQHF. The CDR3, as DNA: TGCAGCGTTGAAACCAGCCCCAATCAGCCCCAGCATTTT.

The V and J genes are TRBV4-3 and TRBJ2-3, with 8 bases that match TRBD1. The CDR3 runs to 15 residues. Unmatched junction bases numbered 3, after V lost 0 bases and J lost 4 bases. The V gene's germline CDR1 is LGHNA and CDR2 YSLEER. The CDR3 reads CASSQDRGPSDTQYF. CDR3 DNA sequence: TGCGCCAGCAGCCAAGACAGGGGGCCCTCAGATACGCAGTATTTT.

The chain combines TRBV6-6 with TRBJ1-5, with TRBD1 matching 7 bases. The germline CDR1 and CDR2 sequences are MNHNY and SVGAGI (reference sequence). This CDR3 has 14 residues. The ends lost 2 bases at V and 4 bases at J; junction bases unmatched: 2. The CDR3 is CASSYTQGNQPQHF. The CDR3 bases are TGTGCCAGCAGTTACACACAGGGGAATCAGCCCCAGCATTTT.